What follows is one T cell receptor beta chain and its context. TCR beta from blood CD8+ and CD4+ T cells was sequenced. Each multiple sclerosis control was a treatment-naive patient with relapsing-remitting disease that was either stable or active. In contrast to the negatively isolated CD8+ and CD4+ T cells, TEMRA cells were FACS-enriched. The data belong to a study of CD8 T cells in Susac syndrome. RNA in amounts of about 0.45 to 1 ug was reverse transcribed with random hexamers. Across 54 Vbeta and 13 Jbeta, immunoSEQ multiplex PCR amplified TCR beta CDR3. A single record per CDR3 protein comes from TCRdb applying MiXCR to the immunoSEQ multiplex PCR reads. The sample has roughly 400,000 distinct CDR3 sequences, 85% seen once. CDR1 is DFQATT and CDR2 is SNEGSKA in the germline V gene (reference sequence). The CDR3 covers 14 residues. Trimming left V 5 bases short and J 4 bases short, with 15 bases between.

Specimen: CD8+ T cells from PBMCs. The clonotype comes from a human donor with multiple sclerosis. The chain recombines TRBV20-1 with TRBJ2-1, with D unresolved. CDR3 DNA sequence: TGCAGTGCTCCCGCCGGGTCCGCGTACAATGAGCAGTTCTTC. It yields the protein CSAPAGSAYNEQFF.